Listed below are T cell receptor beta chains from one sample, sequenced in a study of blood T cells in healthy people across ages. TCRdb re-analysed the 5' RACE reads in MiXCR, keeping a single row per CDR3 protein. The sample shows about 720,000 distinct CDR3 sequences, approximately 22% of them seen only once. What was sequenced was blood. Receptors were obtained from a man between 65 and 85 years old in good health. Each CDR3 is given with its conserved first and last residue. A D gene is named only where the DNA matches it firmly. Only part of the rows carry a size: once, few, many, or a class if the clone is expanded.

cdr3_aa cdr3_nt clone_size d_call j_call v_call
CASSAGTSGSFSYNEQFF TGTGCCAGCAGTGCCGGGACTAGCGGCTCCTTTTCCTACAATGAGCAGTTCTTC - TRBD2 TRBJ2-1 TRBV28
CASSVVTAANYGYTF TGTGCCAGCAGCGTAGTGACAGCAGCTAACTATGGCTACACCTTC few - TRBJ1-2 TRBV9
CASSRLAGEGYNEQFF TGTGCCAGCAGTCGACTAGCGGGAGAGGGCTACAATGAGCAGTTCTTC - TRBD2 TRBJ2-1 TRBV6-2/TRBV6-3
CASVKQGAFTDTQYF TGTGCCAGCGTTAAACAGGGGGCTTTCACAGATACGCAGTATTTT few TRBD1 TRBJ2-3 TRBV7-9
CASSISPGLTEAFF TGTGCCAGTAGTATAAGCCCGGGGCTCACTGAAGCTTTCTTT few - TRBJ1-1 TRBV19
CSARALEKLFF TGCAGTGCTCGCGCACTTGAAAAACTGTTTTTT - - TRBJ1-4 TRBV20-1
CTSSYSRGGMNTEAFF TGTACCAGCAGTTACTCGAGAGGGGGGATGAACACTGAAGCTTTCTTT few - TRBJ1-1 TRBV6-6
CASSLEQTGTGELFF TGTGCCAGCAGCTTAGAACAGACAGGGACCGGGGAGCTGTTTTTT few TRBD1 TRBJ2-2 TRBV7-9
CASGPSGSSYNEQFF TGTGCTAGTGGTCCGAGCGGCAGCTCCTACAATGAGCAGTTCTTC few - TRBJ2-1 TRBV12-5
CASSLGQRRGLYGYTF TGTGCCAGCAGCTTAGGACAGAGACGGGGGCTATATGGCTACACCTTC - - TRBJ1-2 TRBV11-2
CASSNQPHGYTF TGTGCCAGCAGTAACCAGCCCCATGGCTACACCTTC - - TRBJ1-2 TRBV12-3/TRBV12-4
CASSTPTGRQFF TGCGCCAGCAGCACACCGACAGGGAGGCAGTTCTTC few TRBD1 TRBJ2-1 TRBV7-6
CASTAQGTSSYEQYF TGTGCCAGCACTGCACAGGGGACTTCTTCCTACGAGCAGTACTTC - - TRBJ2-7 TRBV6-6
CASRGQGKNIQYF TGCGCCAGCAGGGGACAGGGGAAAAACATTCAGTACTTC many TRBD1 TRBJ2-4 TRBV28
CASRIQGSGYTF TGTGCCAGTAGGATACAGGGATCTGGCTACACCTTC - - TRBJ1-2 TRBV19
CASSQEGRIFMRTEAFF TGTGCCAGCAGCCAAGAGGGACGGATCTTCATGAGAACTGAAGCTTTCTTT - - TRBJ1-1 TRBV3-1
CASSLETGQTYGYTF TGTGCCAGCAGCTTAGAGACAGGGCAAACCTATGGCTACACCTTC - TRBD1 TRBJ1-2 TRBV7-8
CAIRSVYEQYF TGTGCCATCAGGAGCGTCTACGAGCAGTACTTC - - TRBJ2-7 TRBV10-3
CASSQDSRGGEKLFF TGCGCCAGCAGCCAAGATAGCAGGGGAGGTGAAAAACTGTTTTTT - - TRBJ1-4 TRBV4-1
CSARGSGRETQYF TGCAGTGCTAGAGGTAGCGGAAGAGAGACCCAGTACTTC many - TRBJ2-5 TRBV20-1
CASSLALLHERQFF TGTGCCAGCAGCTTAGCCCTACTTCATGAGCGGCAGTTCTTC - - TRBJ2-1 TRBV7-8
CAIRGTDNYGYTF TGTGCCATCAGGGGGACAGATAACTATGGCTACACCTTC - TRBD1 TRBJ1-2 TRBV10-3
CASSADHRGEAFF TGTGCCAGCAGCGCTGACCACAGGGGTGAAGCTTTCTTT - TRBD1 TRBJ1-1 TRBV7-9
CASSESGYSSPLHF TGTGCCAGCAGTGAGTCAGGGTACAGTTCACCCCTCCACTTT - - TRBJ1-6 TRBV25-1
CASRPPGQGGNTIYF TGTGCCAGCAGACCGCCGGGACAGGGGGGAAACACCATATATTTT - TRBD1 TRBJ1-3 TRBV6-6
CASSQTTGRHNEQFF TGTGCCAGCAGCCAGACGACAGGGCGCCACAATGAGCAGTTCTTC few TRBD1 TRBJ2-1 TRBV3-1
CASSPRTGANQPQHF TGTGCCAGCTCACCACGGACAGGGGCCAATCAGCCCCAGCATTTT - TRBD1 TRBJ1-5 TRBV18
CASSFDPVEPYEQYF TGTGCCAGCAGCTTTGATCCGGTTGAACCCTACGAGCAGTACTTC medium-sized - TRBJ2-7 TRBV13
CASSLSEIRTDAQYF TGTGCCAGCAGTTTATCTGAGATTAGAACAGATGCGCAGTATTTT - - TRBJ2-3 TRBV28
CASSPEQGLKETQYF TGTGCCAGCAGCCCAGAACAGGGTTTGAAGGAGACCCAGTACTTC - - TRBJ2-5 TRBV3-1
CASSNLAGGPIATGELFF TGTGCCAGCAGTAATCTAGCGGGGGGGCCGATAGCTACCGGGGAGCTGTTTTTT - TRBD2 TRBJ2-2 TRBV6-1
CASSPRSSARGSTDTQYF TGTGCCAGCAGCCCTCGGTCCTCGGCGCGGGGGAGCACAGATACGCAGTATTTT - TRBD2 TRBJ2-3 TRBV7-8
CASSLKTGMETQYF TGTGCCAGCAGTTTAAAGACAGGAATGGAGACCCAGTACTTC many - TRBJ2-5 TRBV12-3/TRBV12-4